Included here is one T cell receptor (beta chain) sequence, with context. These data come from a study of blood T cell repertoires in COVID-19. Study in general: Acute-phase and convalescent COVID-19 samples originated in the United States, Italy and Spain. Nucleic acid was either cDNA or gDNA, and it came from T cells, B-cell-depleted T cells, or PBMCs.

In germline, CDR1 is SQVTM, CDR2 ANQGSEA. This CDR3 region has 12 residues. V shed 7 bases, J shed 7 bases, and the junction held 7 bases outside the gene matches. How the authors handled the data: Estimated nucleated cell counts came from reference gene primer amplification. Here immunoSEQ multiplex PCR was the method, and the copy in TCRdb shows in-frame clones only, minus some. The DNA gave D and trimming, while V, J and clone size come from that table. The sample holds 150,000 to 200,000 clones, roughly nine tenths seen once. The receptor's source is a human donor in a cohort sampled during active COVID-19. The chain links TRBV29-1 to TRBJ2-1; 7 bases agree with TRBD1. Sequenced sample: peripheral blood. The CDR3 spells CSGSSQGNEQFF. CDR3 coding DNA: TGCAGCGGGTCGTCACAGGGGAATGAGCAGTTCTTC.